This TCR beta chain is from a study of CXCR3-negative and CXCR3-positive naive CD8 T cells. The libraries of TRB cDNA were constructed through 5' RACE using UMI labels. TCRdb reanalyzed the 5' RACE reads and collapses them to one entry per CDR3 protein, without DNA. The sample table sets out about 130,000 distinct CDR3 sequences. This CDR3 region has 15 residues. Germline V gene lookup returns CDR1 SGHVS and CDR2 FQNEAQ. The receptor's source is a human donor in good health. Some clones in this sample may be carry-over from other donors' samples. The chain employs TRBV7-8 and TRBJ2-2; the TCRdb call, TRBD1, lacks DNA for checking. Sample: naive CXCR3- CD8+ T cells from blood. The subset: CD45RO-CCR7+CD27+CD95- naive CD8+ T cells lacking CXCR3 (TNR3-). CDR3 sequence reads: CASSDTLRGTGELFF.